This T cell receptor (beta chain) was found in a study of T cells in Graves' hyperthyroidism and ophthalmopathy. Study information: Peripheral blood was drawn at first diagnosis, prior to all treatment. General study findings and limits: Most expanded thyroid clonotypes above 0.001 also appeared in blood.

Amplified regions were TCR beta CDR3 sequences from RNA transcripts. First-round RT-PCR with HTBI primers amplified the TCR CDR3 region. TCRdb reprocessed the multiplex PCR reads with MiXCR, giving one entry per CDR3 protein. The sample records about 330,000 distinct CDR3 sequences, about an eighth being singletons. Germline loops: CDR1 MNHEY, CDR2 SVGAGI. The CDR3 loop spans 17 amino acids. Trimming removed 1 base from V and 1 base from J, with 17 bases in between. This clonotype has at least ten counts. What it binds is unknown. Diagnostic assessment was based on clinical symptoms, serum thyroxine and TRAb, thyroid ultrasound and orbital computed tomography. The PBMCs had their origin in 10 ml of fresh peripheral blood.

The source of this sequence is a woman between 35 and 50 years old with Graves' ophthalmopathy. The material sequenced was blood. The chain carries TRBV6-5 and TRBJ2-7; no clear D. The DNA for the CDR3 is TGTGCCAGCAGTTACTTCCCACCCGGGCAAGGTTCCTACGAGCAGTACTTC. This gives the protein CASSYFPPGQGSYEQYF.